This T cell receptor beta chain was sequenced for a study of patients and donors after allogeneic stem cell transplantation. This clonotype appeared a few times. The length of the CDR3 is 13 residues. V lost 6 bases and J 3 bases, leaving 11 bases between the germline ends. Each CDR3 protein gets one entry after TCRdb re-called the RT-PCR reads with MiXCR. The sample lists about 160,000 distinct CDR3 sequences, about 40% seen once, with about 50% in the top ten. Sequencing was performed on blood, either unsorted or a sorted T cell fraction (not recorded which). The TCR sequence derives from a human donor who was either an allogeneic HSCT recipient or a stem cell or donor lymphocyte infusion donor (not recorded which). It is not recorded whose cells these are; they may come from a transplant donor. The chain carries TRBV12-3 or TRBV12-4 and TRBJ2-5; D might be TRBD2 (6 bases). CDR3 residues: CASRGDSKETQYF. As DNA, the CDR3 is TGTGCCAGCAGGGGGGACTCCAAAGAGACCCAGTACTTC.